What follows are 25 T cell receptor beta chains derived from one specimen sequenced in a study of blood T cell repertoires in COVID-19 (TCRdb year 2020). Receptor libraries were prepared by the immunoSEQ multiplex PCR assay. Entries here come from immuneACCESS through TCRdb and include only in-frame sequences with V and J called. Some clones fail to appear in such tables; in the studies checked, an unresolved V gene covers under half of the shortfall, and the cause of the remainder is unknown. The sample table contains 200,000 to 300,000 clones; only one count was recorded for about 89% of them. In total, the top ten clones hold around 1.5% of the sample. Source material: peripheral blood. These receptors were collected from a woman in her sixties or seventies who had recovered from COVID-19.

The table lists this clone with a count of one. This chain uses TRBV19 with TRBJ2-2; D perhaps matches TRBD2 (5 bases). The CDR3 is 15 residues long. The V gene lost 1 base and the J gene lost 8 bases, with 14 bases spanning the gap. Germline CDR1 reads LNHDA; CDR2 reads SQIVND (reference sequence). CDR3 in DNA: TGTGCCAGTAGTATAGGGAGCGGAGTAGCGGGGGAGCTGTTTTTT. The encoded protein is CASSIGSGVAGELFF.

The V and J genes are TRBV7-3 and TRBJ2-2, with 8 bases lining up with TRBD1. The CDR3 is made up of 17 amino acids. Looked up from germline, CDR1 is SGHTA and CDR2 is FQGTGA. The trim removed 1 base at V and 5 bases at J, leaving 9 bases unmatched. The chain's CDR3 is CASSLNPPRQGTGELFF. The CDR3 DNA is TGTGCCAGCAGCTTAAACCCCCCGAGACAGGGGACCGGGGAGCTGTTTTTT.

The V call is TRBV7-2, the J call TRBJ1-1; D remains ambiguous. Germline V gene sequence: CDR1 SGHTA, CDR2 FQGNSA. This CDR3 is built from 14 residues. Trimming left V 5 bases short and J 11 bases short, with 21 bases between. CDR3 region: CASSRAATEVTAFF. The CDR3, as DNA: TGTGCCAGCAGCCGGGCAGCGACGGAGGTTACGGCTTTCTTT.

This chain connects TRBV2 to TRBJ1-5; 8 nucleotides line up with TRBD1. Germline V gene data show CDR1 as SNHLY and CDR2 as FYNNEI. With V trimmed by 8 bases and J by 5 bases, 8 bases remained unmatched. This CDR3 is built from 14 residues. The CDR3, as DNA: TGTGCCAGCCGTAGGACAGGGTTGGATCAGCCCCAGCATTTT. This translates into CASRRTGLDQPQHF.

The chain recombines TRBV5-5 with TRBJ2-7, with 11 bases identical to TRBD2. The CDR3 spans 15 residues. V gave up 4 bases and J gave up 3 bases; unmatched junction bases: 6. The germline CDR1 and CDR2 sequences are SGHKS and YYEKEE (reference sequence). CDR3 loop: CASSTTSGGLYEQYF. The CDR3, as DNA: TGTGCCAGCAGCACCACTAGCGGGGGCCTCTACGAGCAGTACTTC.

This clone was seen only a few times. The rearrangement joins TRBV27 to TRBJ2-3, with TRBD2 matching over 15 bases. Germline CDR1 is MNHEY and CDR2 is SMNVEV (reference sequence). The J segment lost 4 bases and the V segment lost 6 bases, leaving 5 bases of the junction unmatched. The CDR3 is made up of 16 amino acids. CDR3 sequence (DNA): TGTGCCAGCAGGGGACTAGCGGGGGGAAACTCAGATACGCAGTATTTT. Its translation is CASRGLAGGNSDTQYF.

This chain uses TRBV6-6 with TRBJ2-6; 10 nucleotides match TRBD2. V lost 5 bases, J lost 0 bases, and 4 bases stayed unmatched. This CDR3 contains 17 residues. Germline-derived CDR1 and CDR2 are MNHNY and SVGAGI (reference sequence). The CDR3 protein is CASSPLAGASGANVLTF. CDR3 in DNA: TGTGCCAGCAGTCCTCTAGCGGGGGCCTCTGGGGCCAACGTCCTGACTTTC.

For this clone: The same CDR3 also results from other DNA sequences found in this sample. This chain uses TRBV29-1 with TRBJ1-5; 12 bases match TRBD1. Per the germline V gene, CDR1 is SQVTM and CDR2 is ANQGSEA. The CDR3 loop spans 14 amino acids. After removal of 4 bases from V and 6 bases from J, the junction contained 4 bases not matched to a gene. CDR3 sequence reads: CSVGGQGAGQPQHF. CDR3 bases: TGCAGCGTTGGGGGACAGGGGGCGGGTCAGCCCCAGCATTTT. Full variable domain (missing parts from reference TRBV29-1 and TRBJ1-5): SAVISQKPSRDICQRGTSLTIQCQVDSQVTMMFWYRQQPGQSLTLIATANQGSEATYESGFVIDKFPISRPNLTFSTLTVSNMSPEDSSIYLCSVGGQGAGQPQHFGDGTRLSIL.

The chain couples TRBV5-4 to TRBJ2-5; D may be TRBD2 (5 bases). The CDR3 spans 16 residues. The V end was cut by 4 bases, the J end by 2 bases, with 18 bases between. The germline CDR1 and CDR2 sequences are SGHNT and YYREEE (reference sequence). CDR3 nucleotide sequence: TGTGCCAGCAGCCCAATTGCGGCTCGGGAACAAGAGACCCAGTACTTC. It translates to CASSPIAAREQETQYF.

Details on this clone: The junction and the germline gene differ at one end; a read error may be behind it. This rearrangement joins TRBV20-1 to TRBJ1-1; unclear D gene. In germline, CDR1 is DFQATT, CDR2 SNEGSKA (reference sequence). CDR3 length: 10 residues. The CDR3 nucleotides read TGCAGTGCTAGGCCTCTGGAGCGTTCCTTT. It specifies CSARPLERSF.

There are a few counts of this clone. Here the CDR3 DNA reads TGTGCCACGCGAGATTTCGGGACAGGCCAAGAGACCCAGTACTTC. It specifies CATRDFGTGQETQYF. The V gene is TRBV10-3, the J gene TRBJ2-5; TRBD1 matches at 8 bases. CDR3 size: 15 residues. CDR1 ENHRY and CDR2 SYGVKD come from the germline V gene. V shed 10 bases, J shed 1 base, and the junction held 11 bases outside the gene matches.

J is TRBJ1-2 and V is TRBV19; a possible D gene is TRBD1 (5 bases). Germline V lookup: CDR1 LNHDA, CDR2 SQIVND (reference sequence). With 6 bases removed from V and 3 bases from J, the gap between germline ends came to 14 bases. This CDR3 comprises 14 residues. The CDR3 sequence is CASSSQGGDYGYTF. The DNA for the CDR3 is TGTGCCAGTAGCTCTCAGGGCGGGGACTATGGCTACACCTTC.

Remarks on this clone: An end of the junction does not agree with germline; a read error may underlie this. The chain is built from TRBV6-1 and TRBJ2-7, with a tentative D call TRBD1 (6 bases). The CDR3 is 14 amino acids. CDR1 and CDR2 from the germline V gene are MNHNS and SASEGT. DNA for the CDR3: TGTGCCAGCAGAGAAGCAGGGGCCCGGGACGAGCAGTACTTC. Translation gives CASREAGARDEQYF.

The chain is built from TRBV4-3 and TRBJ1-4; D may be TRBD1 (6 bases). V shed 0 bases and J shed 5 bases, with 10 bases lying between them. CDR3 length equals 15 residues. Germline CDR1 reads LGHNA; CDR2 reads YSLEER. CDR3 sequence: CASSQDMQGNEKLFF. Here the CDR3 DNA reads TGCGCCAGCAGCCAAGATATGCAGGGGAATGAAAAACTGTTTTTT.

The chain joins TRBV28 to TRBJ1-3; the D gene is possibly TRBD1 (6 bases). The CDR3 loop spans 17 amino acids. The ends were cut back, 3 bases at V and 4 bases at J, with 19 bases in the middle. CDR1 and CDR2 from the germline V gene are MDHEN and SYDVKM. The CDR3 sequence is CASSFLQRTGSGNTIYF. CDR3 DNA: TGTGCCAGCAGTTTTCTCCAGCGAACAGGGTCCGGAAACACCATATATTTT.

Comments on this clone: One end of the junction fails to match germline, which may point to a read error. The chain carries TRBV6-1 and TRBJ2-7, with TRBD1 as a possible D gene (5 bases). Germline loops: CDR1 MNHNS, CDR2 SASEGT. The CDR3 is 16 amino acids. CDR3 sequence (DNA): TGTGCCAGCAGCGAAGCGCGTGGACACCTCTCCTACGAGCAGTACTTC. The encoded protein is CASSEARGHLSYEQYF.

For this clone: At one of its ends the junction is not consistent with the germline gene, which may arise from a read error. CDR3 amino acids: CASSYWRVRDSSKYGYTF. The CDR3 DNA follows: TGTGCCAGCAGTTATTGGAGGGTACGGGACAGCTCTAAGTATGGCTACACCTTC. The chain has TRBV6-2 or TRBV6-3 and TRBJ1-2, with TRBD1 identical over 7 bases. Germline CDR1 reads MNHEY; CDR2 reads SVGEGT. The CDR3 runs 18 residues.

This clone was recorded a few times. The chain has TRBV2 and TRBJ1-1; 10 bases fit TRBD1. The CDR3 is made up of 13 amino acids. The germline gives CDR1 SNHLY, CDR2 FYNNEI. V dropped 6 bases and J dropped 4; count of bases not matched to a gene: 2. CDR3 residues: CASRRDRGTEAFF. CDR3 nucleotide sequence: TGTGCCAGCAGGCGGGACAGGGGCACTGAAGCTTTCTTT.

The chain links TRBV19 to TRBJ1-1; the match to TRBD1 covers 8 bases. With V trimmed by 4 bases and J by 6 bases, 7 bases remained unmatched. Germline V gene sequence: CDR1 LNHDA, CDR2 SQIVND (reference sequence). This CDR3 has 14 amino acids. The CDR3 sequence: CASSKRTGFAEAFF. The CDR3 DNA is TGTGCCAGTAGTAAGCGGACAGGGTTCGCTGAAGCTTTCTTT.

The V call is TRBV21-1, the J call TRBJ1-3; TRBD1, the D gene given by the table, was not confirmed from the DNA. TRBV21-1 is labeled a pseudogene. This CDR3 is built from 17 residues. The CDR3 nucleotides are TGTGCCAGCAGCACATTGAATCAGGGGGCCTCTGGAAACACCATATATTTT. This sequence encodes CASSTLNQGASGNTIYF.

This CDR3 reads CASSLDRGSNSPLHF. The CDR3 nucleotides read TGTGCCAGCAGCTTGGACAGGGGATCGAATTCACCCCTCCACTTT. This sequence joins TRBV5-4 and TRBJ1-6; TRBD1 matches 7 bases. CDR1 and CDR2 from the germline V gene are SGHNT and YYREEE (reference sequence). J gave up 7 bases and V 0 bases, and 4 bases lay outside the gene matches. The CDR3 has 15 residues.

J is TRBJ1-5 and V is TRBV19; perhaps TRBD1 as D (5 bases). CDR3 length: 15 amino acids. Trimming pared 3 bases from V and 11 bases from J, leaving 20 bases between. Germline V CDR1 and CDR2: LNHDA, SQIVND (reference sequence). This CDR3 reads CASSIRHGTVGSQHF. DNA of the CDR3: TGTGCCAGTAGTATTAGGCATGGGACTGTGGGGTCCCAGCATTTT.

Written as DNA, the CDR3 is TGTGCCATCAGTGGGGACGGAGGGAGCTCCTACGAGCAGTACTTC. Protein sequence: CAISGDGGSSYEQYF. The J gene is TRBJ2-7, the V gene TRBV10-3; perhaps TRBD2 as D (6 bases). The CDR3 length is 15 residues. The ends were cut back, 4 bases at V and 0 bases at J, with 13 bases in the middle. The germline CDR1 and CDR2 sequences are ENHRY and SYGVKD.

The rearrangement uses TRBV11-2 and TRBJ1-5; D might be TRBD1 (5 bases). The CDR3 has 14 amino acids. CDR1 is SGHAT and CDR2 is FQNNGV in the germline V gene. V lost 1 base, J lost 3 bases, and 7 bases lay in between. CDR3 sequence: CASSLGQNNQPQHF. As DNA, the CDR3 is TGTGCCAGCAGCTTAGGACAGAACAATCAGCCCCAGCATTTT. The entire variable domain, with the rest obtained from reference TRBV11-2 and TRBJ1-5, is as follows: EAGVAQSPRYKIIEKRQSVAFWCNPISGHATLYWYQQILGQGPKLLIQFQNNGVVDDSQLPKDRFSAERLKGVDSTLKIQPAKLEDSAVYLCASSLGQNNQPQHFGDGTRLSIL.

The chain joins TRBV11-3 to TRBJ2-7; D is possibly TRBD1 (6 bases). This CDR3 is built from 15 residues. The germline CDR1 and CDR2 sequences are SGHNT and YENEEA. Trimming stripped 5 bases from V and 3 bases from J, with 17 bases between. The CDR3 protein is CASSLLTGRNYEQYF. CDR3 sequence (DNA): TGTGCCAGCAGCCTACTAACAGGGAGAAACTACGAGCAGTACTTC.